A selection of T cell receptor beta chains follows, all from one sample in a study of T cell responses to AZD1222 COVID-19 vaccine. Profiling relied on immunoSEQ multiplex PCR, and the TCRdb table lists in-frame clones only, not all of them. The sample holds over 150,000 clones, roughly 90% seen once. Sequenced here: peripheral blood, sampled on day 0 of MenACWY control vaccination. The source of these receptors is an adult in good health. Both conserved end residues are part of each CDR3. A D gene is named only where the DNA matches it firmly. The size field is filled for only some rows; it gives once, few, many or a size class.

NA	TRBV12-5	NA	TRBJ1-1	TGTGCTAGTGGTTCGGGGCGGGGGGATGCTTTCTTT	CASGSGRGDAFF
NA	TRBV6-5	TRBD1	TRBJ1-5	TGTGCCAGCAGGGACAGGGGAAGCAATCAGCCCCAGCATTTT	CASRDRGSNQPQHF
NA	TRBV28	TRBD2	TRBJ2-2	TGTGCCAGCAGCCCCGGGGGGGTGAACACCGGGGAGCTGTTTTTT	CASSPGGVNTGELFF
NA	TRBV2	NA	TRBJ1-2	TGTGCCAGCAGTGATACGGACACCTCCTATGGCTACACCTTC	CASSDTDTSYGYTF
NA	TRBV19	NA	TRBJ1-1	TGTGCCAGTAGCCCCTTTCTGAACACTGAAGCTTTCTTT	CASSPFLNTEAFF
many	TRBV18	TRBD2	TRBJ2-2	TGTGCCAGCTCACCAATTAGCGGGGGCACCGGGGAGCTGTTTTTT	CASSPISGGTGELFF
NA	TRBV5-4	NA	TRBJ2-3	TGTGCCAGCAGTCTACCCGGACCTGATACGCAGTATTTT	CASSLPGPDTQYF
NA	TRBV5-4	NA	TRBJ1-4	TGTGCCAGCAGCCCCGTTCTCGGGGGAAACCTGTTTTTT	CASSPVLGGNLFF
few	TRBV7-9	NA	TRBJ2-2	TGTGCCAGCAGCCTATCGGCATCGGGGCTTGCCACCGGGGAGCTGTTTTTT	CASSLSASGLATGELFF
NA	TRBV7-8	NA	TRBJ1-3	TGTGCCAGCAGCTTAGCCGGCAGGATAAAGTACGGAAACACCATATATTTT	CASSLAGRIKYGNTIYF
NA	TRBV18	NA	TRBJ2-1	TGTGCCAGCTCACCTGCGGTCAATGAGCAGTTCTTC	CASSPAVNEQFF
NA	TRBV2	NA	TRBJ1-1	TGTGCCAGCAGTGAATGGTTGAACACTGAAGCTTTCTTT	CASSEWLNTEAFF
NA	TRBV27	NA	TRBJ1-6	TGTGCCAGCAGTTTTGAGGTCGCTTATAATTCACCCCTCCACTTT	CASSFEVAYNSPLHF
once	TRBV9	NA	TRBJ1-5	TGTGCCAGCAGCGTAGGAGGGGGAAGGGGCAATCAGCCCCAGCATTTT	CASSVGGGRGNQPQHF
NA	TRBV5-4	NA	TRBJ1-1	TGTGCCAGCAGCTTGGGGGCCGGGGGGCCGCGGACCACTGAAGCTTTCTTT	CASSLGAGGPRTTEAFF
NA	TRBV21-1	NA	TRBJ2-2	TGTGCCAGCAGCAATCTATTGGGGGGCCGGAACACCGGGGAGCTGTTTTTT	CASSNLLGGRNTGELFF
NA	TRBV19	NA	TRBJ2-7	TGTGCCAGTAGTATCGTAGCGGGACAGGGAGGGGAGCAGTACTTC	CASSIVAGQGGEQYF
NA	TRBV28	NA	TRBJ2-5	TGTGCCAGCAGTTCCTTGATGGGGGTGGGGGAGACCCAGTACTTC	CASSSLMGVGETQYF
NA	TRBV6-5	NA	TRBJ2-3	TGTGCCAGCAGTTACTCCTCCCCCACAGATACGCAGTATTTT	CASSYSSPTDTQYF
NA	TRBV7-8	NA	TRBJ1-2	TGTGCCAGCAGCTTTGGGTCGGCCTATGGCTACACCTTC	CASSFGSAYGYTF
NA	TRBV28	TRBD1	TRBJ2-7	TGTGCCAGCAGTTTATTGAGACAGGGGTCTCCCTCCTACGAGCAGTACTTC	CASSLLRQGSPSYEQYF
NA	TRBV11-2	TRBD1	TRBJ1-6	TGTGCCAGCAACCGTGGGGACAGGGGGCGGAATTCACCCCTCCACTTT	CASNRGDRGRNSPLHF
NA	TRBV29-1	TRBD1	TRBJ2-2	TGCAGCGCTAGGGACAGGGGTGAAACCGGGGAGCTGTTTTTT	CSARDRGETGELFF
NA	TRBV18	TRBD1	TRBJ2-2	TGTGCCAGCTCACCATTATCCGGGACAGGGACCGCCGGGGAGCTGTTTTTT	CASSPLSGTGTAGELFF
NA	TRBV5-1	TRBD1	TRBJ2-6	TGCGCCAGCAGCTTGGGTCGCGGGACAGGGTGGTCTGGGGCCAACGTCCTGACTTTC	CASSLGRGTGWSGANVLTF
NA	TRBV11-3	NA	TRBJ1-2	TGTGCCAGCAGCTTAGGGGCAGTAAATGGCTACACCTTC	CASSLGAVNGYTF
NA	TRBV19	NA	TRBJ1-5	TGTGCCAGCAAACCGGACACGACTAGCAATCAGCCCCAGCATTTT	CASKPDTTSNQPQHF
NA	TRBV5-1	NA	TRBJ2-1	TGCGCCAGCTCTTTGGACAGCTACAATGAGCAGTTCTTC	CASSLDSYNEQFF
NA	TRBV2	NA	TRBJ1-5	TGTGCCAGCAGTGCGGAATCCTTCAATCAGCCCCAGCATTTT	CASSAESFNQPQHF
NA	TRBV19	TRBD2	TRBJ2-3	TGTGCCAGTACTAGCGGGAGCACAGATACGCAGTATTTT	CASTSGSTDTQYF
NA	TRBV18	NA	TRBJ2-3	TGTGCCAGCTCAGGCCAGGCCACTAGCACAGATACGCAGTATTTT	CASSGQATSTDTQYF
NA	TRBV3-1/TRBV3-2	NA	TRBJ1-1	TGTGCCAGCAGCCAGGACCCCGGAATCACTGAAGCTTTCTTT	CASSQDPGITEAFF
NA	TRBV5-1	TRBD2	TRBJ2-1	TGCGCCAGCAGTCTCAGGCCTAGCGGGGGGGCCGATGAGCAGTTCTTC	CASSLRPSGGADEQFF
NA	TRBV27	TRBD1	TRBJ1-5	TGTGCCAGCAGTTTAATAGGGACAGGGGGCGATCAGCCCCAGCATTTT	CASSLIGTGGDQPQHF
NA	TRBV3-1/TRBV3-2	TRBD1	TRBJ1-6	TGTGCCAGCAGCCGAAGCCAGGGGGCCCCACCCCTCCACTTT	CASSRSQGAPPLHF
once	TRBV29-1	NA	TRBJ2-1	TGCAGCGCTCCCACTGCACAGTACAATGAGCAGTTCTTC	CSAPTAQYNEQFF